A selection of T cell receptor beta chains follows, all from one sample in a study of blood T cell repertoires in COVID-19. Profiled with immunoSEQ multiplex PCR; TCRdb holds only in-frame clones, not every one. The sample includes 150,000 to 200,000 clones, about 80% seen only once; the top ten take around 7%. Specimen: peripheral blood. The receptors were sampled from a woman aged 40-49 years with COVID-19, enrolled during active disease. Each CDR3 is given with its conserved first and last residue. The D gene is left open where the match is weak. Clone size, where shown, is once, few, many, or a class for clones that have expanded.

clone_size,d_call,v_call,j_call,cdr3_nt,cdr3_aa
-,TRBD2,TRBV14,TRBJ2-7,TGTGCCAGCAGCCGGGTTAGCGGGAGCTCCTACGAGCAGTACTTC,CASSRVSGSSYEQYF
-,TRBD2,TRBV4-1,TRBJ2-1,TGCGCCAGCAGCCAAGAAAGGGGCGGGAGGGCCAGTGAGCAGTTCTTC,CASSQERGGRASEQFF
-,-,TRBV28,TRBJ1-1,TGTGCCAGCAGCCCACGAGTTTATTCAGGGGCTTTCTTT,CASSPRVYSGAFF
-,-,TRBV28,TRBJ2-1,TGTGCCAGCAGTTTACGCTCGAGCTCCTACAATGAGCAGTTCTTC,CASSLRSSSYNEQFF
few,-,TRBV7-9,TRBJ1-2,TGTGCCAGCAGCATAACCTCCCAGGGCGATAATAACTATGGCTACACCTTC,CASSITSQGDNNYGYTF
-,-,TRBV10-3,TRBJ1-1,TGTGCCATCAGTGAGTTGGCGAACACTGAAGCTTTCTTT,CAISELANTEAFF
few,-,TRBV6-5,TRBJ2-2,TGTGCCAGCAGTTACGGAGAGACTTGGAACACCGGGGAGCTGTTTTTT,CASSYGETWNTGELFF
-,TRBD2,TRBV19,TRBJ2-1,TGTGCCAGTAGTAAGGGACTAGGAGTGAGTGAGCAGTTCTTC,CASSKGLGVSEQFF
-,-,TRBV3-1/TRBV3-2,TRBJ1-2,TGTGCCAGCAGCCAGGGGGCCTATGGCTACACCTTC,CASSQGAYGYTF
-,-,TRBV18,TRBJ1-5,TGTGCCAGCTCTAAAGATTCGAGGGCCGAGGGGGATCAGCCCCAGCATTTT,CASSKDSRAEGDQPQHF
-,-,TRBV5-4,TRBJ2-7,TGTGCCAGCAGCAACCGGGACTCCTCCTACGAGCAGTACTTC,CASSNRDSSYEQYF
-,-,TRBV2,TRBJ2-1,TGTGCCAGCAGTGATCGGTGGAGCTCCTACAATGAGCAGTTCTTC,CASSDRWSSYNEQFF
-,TRBD2,TRBV19,TRBJ2-1,TGTGCCAGTAGTTTCCGACTAGCCGAACGTTCGTCCGAGCAGTTCTTC,CASSFRLAERSSEQFF
-,-,TRBV5-4,TRBJ1-1,TGTGCCAGCAGCACCGCAAACCCAGGGCAGGGGGCTTTCTTT,CASSTANPGQGAFF
-,-,TRBV28,TRBJ1-2,TGTGCCAGCAGTTTGGGGGGGCGTAGCTATGGCTACACCTTC,CASSLGGRSYGYTF
-,-,TRBV19,TRBJ1-6,TGTGCCAGTAGTAAGTTGTTTCGGCCACAGGAGAATTCACCCCTCCACTTT,CASSKLFRPQENSPLHF
-,-,TRBV3-1/TRBV3-2,TRBJ2-5,TGTGCCAGCAGCGTTAGCGGCCCGACCCTAATACAAGAGACCCAGTACTTC,CASSVSGPTLIQETQYF
-,TRBD1,TRBV4-2,TRBJ2-6,TGTGCCAGCAGCCAATTGGGACAGTTCAACTCTGGGGCCAACGTCCTGACTTTC,CASSQLGQFNSGANVLTF
-,-,TRBV5-6,TRBJ2-3,TGTGCCAGCAGCTTGTGGGCCAACACAGATACGCAGTATTTT,CASSLWANTDTQYF
-,-,TRBV9,TRBJ2-6,TGTGCCAGCAGCGTGCGGGCCTCTGGGGCCAACGTCCTGACTTTC,CASSVRASGANVLTF
-,-,TRBV21-1,TRBJ2-1,TGTGCCAGCAGCAAAGTATGGCCAGGGGCCGCCTACAATGAGCAGTTCTTC,CASSKVWPGAAYNEQFF
-,-,TRBV30,TRBJ1-5,TGTGCCTGGAGTGGGCGAGGGCAGCCCCAGCATTTT,CAWSGRGQPQHF
-,-,TRBV7-2,TRBJ2-5,TGTGCCAGCAGCTACCCAGGGGCCCAGTACTTC,CASSYPGAQYF
many,-,TRBV28,TRBJ2-3,TGTGCCAGCAGATATGTCGGCGGTTACACAGATACGCAGTATTTT,CASRYVGGYTDTQYF
-,-,TRBV3-1/TRBV3-2,TRBJ1-2,TGTGCCAGCAGCCAAGAGGGGAGAGCTAACTATGGCTACACCTTC,CASSQEGRANYGYTF
-,-,TRBV9,TRBJ2-2,TGTGCCAGCAGCAGGACCCCCGGACAGAACACCGGGGAGCTGTTTTTT,CASSRTPGQNTGELFF
-,-,TRBV6-5,TRBJ2-1,TGTGCCAGCAGTTACTCGACCCGGGGCTCCTACAATGAGCAGTTCTTC,CASSYSTRGSYNEQFF
few,TRBD1,TRBV24-1,TRBJ2-2,TGTGCCACCAGTGATGCGGGACAGGGGGCTTACCGGGAGCTGTTTTTT,CATSDAGQGAYRELFF
-,-,TRBV6-1,TRBJ2-1,TGTGCCAGCAGTGAAGCGAGGAAAAAGTTCTTC,CASSEARKKFF
-,-,TRBV2,TRBJ2-6,TGTGCCAGCAGGGAGGTTGGGGCTGGGGCCAACGTCCTGACTTTC,CASREVGAGANVLTF
-,TRBD1,TRBV29-1,TRBJ2-2,TGCAGCGTGCTACAGCCGGGACAGCCGAACACCGGGGAGCTGTTTTTT,CSVLQPGQPNTGELFF
once,TRBD1,TRBV9,TRBJ2-1,TGTGCCAGCAGCACACTCACAGGCCCAGGGGGCAATGAGCAGTTCTTC,CASSTLTGPGGNEQFF
-,-,TRBV7-9,TRBJ2-3,TGTGCCAGCAGCATGGCCGGGAACACAGATACGCAGTATTTT,CASSMAGNTDTQYF
-,TRBD2,TRBV6-1,TRBJ2-1,TGTGCCAGCAGTGGGAAATGGGGGACTAGCGGGACTAATGAGCAGTTCTTC,CASSGKWGTSGTNEQFF
-,-,TRBV28,TRBJ2-3,TGTGCCAGCAGTTTGCTAGGGGAGGGGGATACAGATACGCAGTATTTT,CASSLLGEGDTDTQYF
-,TRBD1,TRBV11-2,TRBJ1-3,TGTGCCAGCAGCGCCGACAGGGCTGGAAACACCATATATTTT,CASSADRAGNTIYF
-,TRBD1,TRBV3-1/TRBV3-2,TRBJ1-2,TGTGCCAGCAGCCGGACAGGGAACTATGGCTACACCTTC,CASSRTGNYGYTF
-,TRBD2,TRBV27,TRBJ2-5,TGTGCCAGCAGTAAAACTAGCGGGGGGGTCGGGACCCAGTACTTC,CASSKTSGGVGTQYF
-,-,TRBV7-9,TRBJ2-2,TGTGCCAGCAGCCAACGGGCCGGGGAGCTGTTTTTT,CASSQRAGELFF
once,-,TRBV3-1/TRBV3-2,TRBJ1-5,TGTGCCAGCAGCCAAGCCTTTCAGCCCCAGCATTTT,CASSQAFQPQHF
-,-,TRBV5-3,TRBJ1-1,TGTGCCAGAAGCTCCCGACAGAGGAACACTGAAGCTTTCTTT,CARSSRQRNTEAFF
-,-,TRBV23-1,TRBJ1-2,TGCGCCAGCAGTAAGACGGGGGGCGCGAAGTATGGCTACACCTTC,CASSKTGGAKYGYTF
-,TRBD2,TRBV19,TRBJ2-7,TGTGCCAGTAGTATATCCTCGGGGGGCTACGAGCAGTACTTC,CASSISSGGYEQYF
-,-,TRBV21-1,TRBJ2-5,TGTGCCAGCAAGGGGGTAATGGAGACGGGGGGCGATGAGACCCAGTACTTC,CASKGVMETGGDETQYF
-,-,TRBV7-9,TRBJ1-2,TGTGCCAGCAGCTTAGTCTCCTATGGCTACACCTTC,CASSLVSYGYTF
-,-,TRBV27,TRBJ2-1,TGTGCCAGCAGTATCAGCGGACCTTTCTACAATGAGCAGTTCTTC,CASSISGPFYNEQFF
-,-,TRBV7-2,TRBJ2-2,TGTGCCAGCAGCCAATCTTCCTTAGCCCCCGGGGAGCTGTTTTTT,CASSQSSLAPGELFF
-,TRBD1,TRBV3-1/TRBV3-2,TRBJ2-4,TGTGCCAGCAGCCAAGCGACAGGGGCCAAAAACATTCAGTACTTC,CASSQATGAKNIQYF
-,-,TRBV5-5,TRBJ1-2,TGTGCCAGCAGCTCGATGGGGGCGGGCAACAATGGCTACACCTTC,CASSSMGAGNNGYTF
-,-,TRBV5-6,TRBJ1-1,TGTGCCAGCAGCTTGGCAGGGTTCACTGAAGCTTTCTTT,CASSLAGFTEAFF
-,TRBD1,TRBV15,TRBJ2-1,TGTGCCACCAGCAGAGATTTAGGGACAGGGTACAATGAGCAGTTCTTC,CATSRDLGTGYNEQFF
-,-,TRBV19,TRBJ1-2,TGTGCCAGTAGTTTACGCGCGAGCTACACCTTC,CASSLRASYTF